The following is a TCR beta chain sequence with its context. Its antigen is unknown. No qualities accompany the bases; no much larger clone lies one base away. Genomic DNA was extracted from sorted cells for sequencing of the TCRbeta CDR3 region. The immunoSEQ Assay was used to sequence the TCRbeta CDR3 regions. Imported from immuneACCESS, the table was reduced by TCRdb to in-frame sequences with V and J called. These copies leave out some clones; in studies compared against another copy, an unresolved V gene accounts for under half, and the cause of the remainder is not known. For this sample the table gives roughly 43,000 clones, of which just over 85% were detected only once. Roughly three fifths of the sample is held by the ten biggest clonotypes. The sample is drawn from a study of OX40 agonist ivuxolimab in advanced cancers. About the investigation overall: Ivuxolimab was a fully human IgG2 agonistic monoclonal antibody targeting the costimulatory receptor OX40 (CD134). Intravenous ivuxolimab was administered to patients every 2 weeks at six dose levels: 0.01, 0.1, 0.3, 1.5, 3 and 10 mg/kg. Of the approximately 50 patients in dose escalation, about 20 had hepatocellular carcinoma, some 15 had melanoma, 9 had renal cell carcinoma and 9 had head and neck cancer. The dose-escalation cohort was roughly 83% male with a mean age of about 58 years, ranging from about 20 to 85. Prior anti-PD-1, anti-PD-L1 or anti-CTLA-4 therapy was permitted, and approximately 40% of dose-escalation patients had received checkpoint inhibitors. Partial responses occurred in three dose-escalation patients, of whom one had hepatocellular carcinoma and two had cutaneous melanoma. Peripheral TCRbeta sequencing aimed to test whether ivuxolimab altered TCR sequence diversity and caused clonal T-cell expansion. The paper describes the monotherapy dose-escalation part (N = 52 patients) of the phase I trial of ivuxolimab.

Patients with a history of autoimmune disease or receiving systemic immunosuppression were excluded from the trial. Peripheral blood for TCR sequencing was drawn from every dose cohort at baseline, at cycle 4 day 1 and at cycle 7 day 1. The samples were drawn from a first-in-human, open-label, multicenter phase I dose-escalation trial of ivuxolimab. The trial enrolled adults with locally advanced or metastatic head and neck squamous cell, hepatocellular, melanoma or renal cell carcinoma. Before TCR sequencing, CD4+ and CD8+ T cells were separately sorted from peripheral blood. Inclusive of the bounding cysteine and phenylalanine, the CDR3 is 15 residues long. Only CDR3 DNA is held: 45 bases, read in frame from base 1. Per the germline V gene, SGHTA is the CDR1 and FQGNSA is the CDR2. V and J lose 1 base and 4 bases, and a span of 10 bases separates them. Overall results and qualifications from the work: At doses of 0.1 to 3.0 mg/kg, clonal expansion of both CD4+ and CD8+ T cells in blood was seen between baseline and week 6. On average, CD8+ T cells showed more expanded clones than CD4+ T cells after ivuxolimab. Low levels of normalized T-cell clonal expansion were also seen in some patients who did not respond. Partial responders in the 0.1-3.0 mg/kg groups had among the lowest normalized peripheral clonal expansion, especially among CD8+ T cells. Which antigens the clonally expanded peripheral T cells were specific for was not determined.

The chain joins TRBV7-2 to TRBJ2-2; perhaps TRBD1 is the D gene, with 5 bases matching. The sequenced sample was CD4+ or CD8+ T cells sorted from blood, obtained in a trial of the OX40 agonist ivuxolimab. The TCR sequence derives from an adult with an advanced solid tumor such as melanoma, head and neck, liver or kidney cancer. The sequence in DNA is TGTGCCAGCAGCTTAGTCAGGGTGGCCACCGGGGAGCTGTTTTTT. It translates to CASSLVRVATGELFF.